This T cell receptor beta chain was found in a study of blood T cell repertoires in COVID-19. V lost 8 bases, J lost 7 bases, and 20 bases lay in between. This CDR3 spans 14 amino acids. Germline V gene data show CDR1 as MDHEN and CDR2 as SYDVKM. The table came from immunoSEQ multiplex PCR; TCRdb's copy has only in-frame clones and leaves some out. This table has 90,000 to 120,000 clones, about nine tenths appearing once. Sequencing was done on a sample of peripheral blood. This chain connects TRBV28 to TRBJ1-2; no definite D call. This TCR came from a human donor in a cohort sampled during active COVID-19. CDR3: CASGPPGSSPGYTF. The CDR3 nucleotides are TGTGCCAGCGGACCACCGGGAAGCAGTCCTGGCTACACCTTC.